This T cell receptor beta chain was found in a study of blood T cell repertoires in COVID-19. In germline, CDR1 is MGHRA, CDR2 YSYEKL. The CDR3 totals 16 residues. Trimming cost V 1 base and J 3 bases; bases outside gene matches: 8. Sequencing used immunoSEQ multiplex PCR; TCRdb keeps in-frame clones, though not all of them. The table lists 150,000 to 200,000 clones, 88% of them singletons. The clonotype originates from a human donor in a cohort sampled during active COVID-19. The genes are TRBV4-1 and TRBJ2-7, with 8 bases matching TRBD1. Sequencing was carried out using peripheral blood. Here the CDR3 DNA reads TGCGCCAGCAGCCAAGGGACAGGGTCCCTTGACTACGAGCAGTACTTC. Amino acids: CASSQGTGSLDYEQYF.